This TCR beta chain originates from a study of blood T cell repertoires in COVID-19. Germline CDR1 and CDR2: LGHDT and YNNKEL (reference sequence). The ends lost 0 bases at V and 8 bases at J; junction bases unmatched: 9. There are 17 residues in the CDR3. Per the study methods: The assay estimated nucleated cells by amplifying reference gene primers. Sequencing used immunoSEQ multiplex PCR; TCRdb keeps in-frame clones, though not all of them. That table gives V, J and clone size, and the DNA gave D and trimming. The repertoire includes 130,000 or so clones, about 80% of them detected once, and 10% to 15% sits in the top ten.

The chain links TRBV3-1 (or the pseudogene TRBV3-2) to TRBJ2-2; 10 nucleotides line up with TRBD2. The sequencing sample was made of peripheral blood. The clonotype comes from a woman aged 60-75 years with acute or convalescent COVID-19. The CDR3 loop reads CASSQDPSGGWRGELFF. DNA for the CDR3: TGTGCCAGCAGCCAAGATCCTAGCGGGGGATGGAGGGGGGAGCTGTTTTTT.